These T cell receptor beta chains were read from a single sample in a study of patients and donors after allogeneic stem cell transplantation. TCRdb used MiXCR to reprocess the RT-PCR reads, holding one entry per CDR3 protein. The repertoire holds approximately 1,500 distinct CDR3 sequences, roughly 15% seen once, with less than 70% in the top ten. Sample: blood, either unsorted or a sorted T cell fraction (not recorded which). The source is a human donor who was either an allogeneic HSCT recipient or a stem cell or donor lymphocyte infusion donor (not recorded which). It is not recorded whose cells these are; they may come from a transplant donor. The CDR3 runs from the conserved cysteine through the conserved F or W. The D gene is left open where the match is weak. The listing skips clone size in some rows; elsewhere it reads once, few, many or a size class.

>17|many|.|TRBJ1-5|TRBV20-1
CSANEWGGVPANQPQHF
TGCAGTGCTAATGAGTGGGGCGGTGTCCCAGCCAATCAGCCCCAGCATTTT
>14|.|TRBD1|TRBJ1-1|TRBV7-9
CASSLWTGNTEAFF
TGTGCCAGCAGCTTATGGACAGGGAACACTGAAGCTTTCTTT
>16|many|TRBD1|TRBJ1-2|TRBV7-9
CASSHRLRGRDYGYTF
TGTGCCAGCAGCCACCGCCTCAGGGGGCGCGACTATGGCTACACCTTC
>13|many|.|TRBJ1-6|TRBV5-5
CASSRTDNSPLHF
TGTGCCAGCAGCCGGACAGATAATTCACCCCTCCACTTT
>20|medium-sized|.|TRBJ1-2|TRBV6-5
CASSSLLDANNLSPNYGYTF
TGTGCCAGCAGTTCCTTGCTCGATGCTAATAACCTTTCCCCTAACTATGGCTACACCTTC
>13|medium-sized|.|TRBJ2-7|TRBV20-1
CSARDHISLEQYF
TGCAGTGCTAGGGACCACATCTCTCTCGAGCAGTACTTC
>17|few|TRBD2|TRBJ2-1|TRBV5-5
CASSLVVAGGPMNEQFF
TGTGCCAGCAGCTTGGTTGTAGCGGGAGGGCCGATGAATGAGCAGTTCTTC
>13|medium-sized|.|TRBJ1-1|TRBV20-1
CSASFGQNTEAFF
TGCAGTGCTAGCTTCGGACAGAACACTGAAGCTTTCTTT
>15|medium-sized|.|TRBJ1-2|TRBV15
CATSRGGQQLYGYTF
TGTGCCACCAGCAGAGGTGGACAGCAACTCTATGGCTACACCTTC
>15|.|.|TRBJ2-5|TRBV7-2
CASSLKASPEGTQYF
TGTGCCAGCAGCTTAAAGGCTAGTCCGGAGGGGACCCAGTACTTC
>14|many|.|TRBJ1-2|TRBV6-2/TRBV6-3
CASSYLRWLYGYTF
TGTGCCAGCAGTTACCTACGGTGGCTCTATGGCTACACCTTC
>13|medium-sized|.|TRBJ1-5|TRBV27
CASGSGGNQPQHF
TGTGCCAGCGGGAGCGGCGGCAATCAGCCCCAGCATTTT
>14|medium-sized|.|TRBJ1-1|TRBV25-1
CASSHHGRDTEAFF
TGTGCCAGCAGCCACCACGGACGGGACACTGAAGCTTTCTTT
>18|many|TRBD2|TRBJ2-1|TRBV4-1
CASSQDPTSGRAYNEQFF
TGCGCCAGCAGCCAAGATCCTACTAGCGGGAGGGCCTACAATGAGCAGTTCTTC
>16|.|.|TRBJ2-7|TRBV3-1
CASSQEVPHSSYEQYF
TGTGCCAGCAGCCAAGAAGTTCCCCACTCGAGTTACGAGCAGTACTTC
>15|.|TRBD1|TRBJ2-3|TRBV7-9
CASSPWGQPPDTQYF
TGTGCCAGCAGCCCATGGGGACAGCCTCCAGATACGCAGTATTTT
>16|.|.|TRBJ1-6|TRBV5-5
CASRPGTPSPNSPLHF
TGTGCCAGCAGACCCGGGACTCCCAGCCCCAATTCACCCCTCCACTTT
>15|medium-sized|.|TRBJ1-2|TRBV4-3
CASSQGGHREGGYTF
TGCGCCAGCAGCCAAGGAGGTCACAGGGAAGGTGGCTACACCTTC
>14|.|TRBD2|TRBJ2-1|TRBV2
CASQRESSYNEQFF
TGTGCCAGCCAGCGGGAGAGCTCCTACAATGAGCAGTTCTTC
>13|.|TRBD1|TRBJ1-5|TRBV7-2
CASNSDREQPQHF
TGTGCCAGCAACTCGGACAGGGAGCAGCCCCAGCATTTT